This TCR beta chain emerged from a study of blood T cell repertoires in COVID-19. The overall study: The origin of the acute and convalescent COVID-19 samples was the United States, Italy and Spain. The analysed material was cDNA or gDNA that came from T cells, B-cell-depleted T cells, or PBMCs.

V was clipped by 5 bases and J by 3 bases, with 13 bases between them. Germline-derived CDR1 and CDR2 are SGHTA and FQGNSA. The CDR3 contains 15 residues. Original methodology: The assay estimated nucleated cells by amplifying reference gene primers. Method: immunoSEQ multiplex PCR; TCRdb's copy keeps in-frame clones and lacks some. That table supplies the V and J calls and clone size; D and trimming were determined from the DNA. Altogether 85,000 to 120,000 clones are present, about 85% being singletons, with the ten largest covering 2% to 2.5%. The source of this sequence is a man aged 50-59 years with active COVID-19. The sample taken for sequencing was peripheral blood. This sequence joins TRBV7-2 and TRBJ1-4; the D gene is possibly TRBD1 (5 bases). The CDR3 sequence is CASSGGGRSNEKLFF. CDR3 coding DNA: TGTGCCAGCAGCGGGGGGGGGAGATCTAATGAAAAACTGTTTTTT. Filled out from reference TRBV7-2 and TRBJ1-4, the complete variable domain reads GAGVSQSPSNKVTEKGKDVELRCDPISGHTALYWYRQSLGQGLEFLIYFQGNSAPDKSGLPSDRFSAERTGGSVSTLTIQRTQQEDSAVYLCASSGGGRSNEKLFFGSGTQLSVL.